This TCR beta chain derives from a study of blood T cell repertoires in COVID-19. Study background: The study drew acute and convalescent COVID-19 samples from the United States, Italy and Spain.

Trimming at V came to 5 bases and at J to 4 bases, leaving 5 bases not matched to a gene. The CDR3 runs 15 residues. Germline V gene lookup returns CDR1 KGHSH and CDR2 LQKENI. This clone came up once. Generated by immunoSEQ multiplex PCR, the TCRdb table keeps only in-frame clones and is missing some. Of about 87,000 clones in the sample, 80% to 90% were seen once. V usage is TRBV18 and J usage is TRBJ1-3; 10 nucleotides line up with TRBD1. The sequence was obtained from a woman of 80 years or more with active COVID-19. Sequencing used peripheral blood. The CDR3 is CASSSGQGTGNTIYF. CDR3 nucleotides: TGTGCCAGCTCATCGGGACAGGGGACGGGAAACACCATATATTTT. Using reference TRBV18 and TRBJ1-3 for the parts outside the CDR3, the full variable domain is NAGVMQNPRHLVRRRGQEARLRCSPMKGHSHVYWYRQLPEEGLKFMVYLQKENIIDESGMPKERFSAEFPKEGPSILRIQQVVRGDSAAYFCASSSGQGTGNTIYFGEGSWLTVV.